This entry is about one T cell receptor (beta chain). The sample originates from a study of blood T cells in healthy people across ages. The CDR3 sequence is 15 residues long. Germline CDR1 is DFQATT and CDR2 is SNEGSKA (reference sequence). J lost 10 bases, V lost 0 bases, and 8 bases had no gene match. Then a second PCR, running roughly 7 to 11 cycles, was carried out with a sample-barcoded 5' primer and a J-beta primer mix. TCRdb reanalysed the 5' RACE reads using MiXCR and keeps one entry per CDR3 protein. The sample carries about 840,000 distinct CDR3 sequences, 25% to 35% recorded once. These records were also assigned to another study, of T cells of mothers and their children. That source notes: Related mother-child pairs shared marginally more repertoire than unrelated pairs, though not significantly.

The sequence was collected from a woman aged 35 to 49 in good health. The sequenced material came from blood. The V call is TRBV20-1, the J call TRBJ2-1; 11 nucleotides match TRBD2. CDR3: CSARETRLAGHEQFF. In DNA, the CDR3 is TGCAGTGCTAGAGAGACTCGACTAGCGGGGCACGAGCAGTTCTTC.